Listed below are T cell receptor beta chains from one sample, sequenced in a study of beta chain features in type 1 diabetes. Assay: immunoSEQ multiplex PCR; the TCRdb copy retains only in-frame clones and omits some. The sample lists about 370,000 clones; around 10% were seen once. What was sequenced was central memory CD4+ T cells from blood. The origin of the receptors is a man aged 25 to 40 with type 1 diabetes. Each CDR3 is given with its conserved first and last residue. A clone size is listed for some rows: how often the clone was seen (once, few, many), or a class if it is expanded.

clone_size j_call v_call cdr3_aa
NA TRBJ1-4 TRBV5-1 CASSFDTGGTEKLFF
few TRBJ1-1 TRBV7-2 CASSLAGTRAEAFF
NA TRBJ2-5 TRBV6-4 CATLGQGGETQYF
NA TRBJ1-2 TRBV19 CASSPGQSFYGYTF
many TRBJ2-1 TRBV20-1 CSARARIEQFF
NA TRBJ2-3 TRBV6-6 CASSGFTDTQYF
NA TRBJ2-3 TRBV30 CASSLLDTQYF
NA TRBJ2-1 TRBV7-9 CASSLEVRGPLF
NA TRBJ2-3 TRBV5-1 CASSLGAEAGPDTQYF
NA TRBJ1-5 TRBV2 CASSAPGTWTQPQHF
NA TRBJ1-2 TRBV5-5 CASSPTGNGYTF
many TRBJ1-3 TRBV28 CASSDASGPIGNTIYF
many TRBJ2-1 TRBV25-1 CASSDVGLVGNEQFF
NA TRBJ1-1 TRBV2 CASGTVNTEAFF
many TRBJ2-3 TRBV11-1 CASSLARGDTQYF
NA TRBJ1-1 TRBV28 CASSSFSLTEAFF
few TRBJ2-7 TRBV27 CASSLVTGRTYEQYF
NA TRBJ1-4 TRBV5-1 CASSLRSSDEKLFF
few TRBJ2-2 TRBV7-9 CASSTSPGERGSGELFF
NA TRBJ2-2 TRBV6-5 CASSKFGGELFF
NA TRBJ1-5 TRBV7-2 CASSLNPNQPQHF
few TRBJ2-7 TRBV6-5 CASSYSYGHYEQYF
few TRBJ1-1 TRBV30 CAWDRSLNTEAFF
NA TRBJ2-5 TRBV6-6 CASSYPKGLGETQYF
NA TRBJ1-1 TRBV7-3 CASSLMSSGTEAFF
NA TRBJ2-3 TRBV7-3 CASSPNSGANTQYF
few TRBJ1-1 TRBV6-5 CASSYSTGVGTEAFF
NA TRBJ2-1 TRBV11-2 CASSLAYGQEQFF
NA TRBJ2-1 TRBV27 CASSLGLAGNNEQFF
NA TRBJ1-2 TRBV6-6 CASSAGYRNYGYTF
many TRBJ1-3 TRBV4-3 CASSQEGSGSGNTIYF
NA TRBJ2-3 TRBV11-3 CATSTDTQYF
few TRBJ2-3 TRBV5-1 CASSLGLAGFRDTQYF
few TRBJ2-5 TRBV6-1 CASSLTWRETQYF
few TRBJ1-4 TRBV18 CASSPRTLITPNEKLFF
few TRBJ1-1 TRBV6-5 CASSFKMGNSNTEAFF
NA TRBJ2-2 TRBV14 CASSQPRGSTGELFF
NA TRBJ2-7 TRBV27 CASSPGLAGVRKLSYEQYF
few TRBJ1-5 TRBV15 CATSRPGTGGGQPQHF
NA TRBJ1-1 TRBV27 CASSLVEGRDTEAFF
NA TRBJ2-7 TRBV28 CASSSDGVNPYEQYF
NA TRBJ1-5 TRBV4-1 CASSHPDRGHQPQHF
few TRBJ1-1 TRBV2 CASKKKEGTTEAFF
few TRBJ1-2 TRBV7-3 CASSPTTGNYGYTF
few TRBJ1-3 TRBV7-9 CASSFSAGQGKFGNTIYF
many TRBJ1-3 TRBV28 CASSLSGTRGNTIYF
few TRBJ1-2 TRBV28 CASSHSGTGGTYTF
NA TRBJ2-5 TRBV18 CASSGQNQETQYF
few TRBJ2-3 TRBV11-2 CASSHRPLSTELLTDTQYF
NA TRBJ2-7 TRBV27 CASSDTPPGEQYF
NA TRBJ2-1 TRBV7-8 CASSLAGTTTLREQFF
few TRBJ1-2 TRBV27 CASSRQGSDGYTF
few TRBJ2-3 TRBV9 CASSAGVDTQYF
few TRBJ2-7 TRBV11-2 CASSLEGLDNEQYF
NA TRBJ2-3 TRBV7-2 CASSYSSADTQYF